A selection of T cell receptor beta chains follows, all from one sample in a study of breast tumors, draining lymph nodes, adjacent tissues. MiXCR was run by TCRdb on the multiplex PCR reads, yielding one entry per CDR3 protein. The table includes about 180,000 distinct CDR3 sequences, 30% to 40% detected once. The sample consisted of axillary lymph node tissue. The origin of the receptors is a female donor with breast cancer. Some clones in this sample may be carry-over from other donors' samples. CDR3s include the opening cysteine and the closing phenylalanine or tryptophan. Fields, in order: clone size, D gene, J gene, V gene, CDR3 DNA, CDR3 protein. A D gene is named only where the DNA matches it firmly. Size tells how often a clone was seen (once, few, many) or the class of an expanded clone, and some rows leave it out.

abundance: NA
d_gene: TRBD1
j_gene: TRBJ2-7
v_gene: TRBV5-4
CDR3nt: TGTGCCAGCAGCTCAGTACAGGGGGCCTACGACGAGCAGTACTTC
CDR3aa: CASSSVQGAYDEQYF

abundance: NA
d_gene: NA
j_gene: TRBJ2-5
v_gene: TRBV5-1
CDR3nt: TGCGCCAGCAGCATCCGCAAGGGAGGAGAGACCCAGTACTTC
CDR3aa: CASSIRKGGETQYF

abundance: many
d_gene: TRBD1
j_gene: TRBJ2-3
v_gene: TRBV5-5
CDR3nt: TGTGCCAGCAGCTGGGACAGGAGCACAGATACGCAGTATTTT
CDR3aa: CASSWDRSTDTQYF

abundance: many
d_gene: NA
j_gene: TRBJ2-2
v_gene: TRBV4-3
CDR3nt: TGCGCCAGCAGCCAAGATCCAGCATCTGCCGGGGAGCTGTTTTTT
CDR3aa: CASSQDPASAGELFF

abundance: many
d_gene: NA
j_gene: TRBJ1-6
v_gene: TRBV11-2
CDR3nt: TGTGCCAGCAGCGGGCGGGGCGCCACGAGCTCCTATAATTCACCCCTCCACTTT
CDR3aa: CASSGRGATSSYNSPLHF

abundance: NA
d_gene: TRBD2
j_gene: TRBJ2-1
v_gene: TRBV6-1
CDR3nt: TGTGCCAGCAGTCGGGTGGGGGGGAACAATGAGCAGTTCTTC
CDR3aa: CASSRVGGNNEQFF

abundance: NA
d_gene: NA
j_gene: TRBJ2-2
v_gene: TRBV12-3/TRBV12-4
CDR3nt: TGTGCCAGCAGCCTAGACAGGGACTATCTGGAACTGGAGCTGTTTTTT
CDR3aa: CASSLDRDYLELELFF

abundance: many
d_gene: NA
j_gene: TRBJ2-3
v_gene: TRBV9
CDR3nt: TGTGCCAGCAGCGCCCCCCCGGGATCCATGACAGATACGCAGTATTTT
CDR3aa: CASSAPPGSMTDTQYF

abundance: many
d_gene: NA
j_gene: TRBJ1-4
v_gene: TRBV28
CDR3nt: TGTGCCAGCAGTTTTCTGAATGAAAAACTGTTTTTT
CDR3aa: CASSFLNEKLFF

abundance: many
d_gene: NA
j_gene: TRBJ2-3
v_gene: TRBV2
CDR3nt: TGTGCCAGCATCGCGCGGAGGGCCACAGATACGCAGTATTTT
CDR3aa: CASIARRATDTQYF

abundance: many
d_gene: TRBD2
j_gene: TRBJ2-1
v_gene: TRBV20-1
CDR3nt: TGCAGTGCTGGGCGACTAGCGGGGGTTAAGCAGTTCTTC
CDR3aa: CSAGRLAGVKQFF

abundance: many
d_gene: NA
j_gene: TRBJ2-3
v_gene: TRBV11-2
CDR3nt: TGTGCCAGCAGCTTATTTGTTTCTGATACGCAGTATTTT
CDR3aa: CASSLFVSDTQYF

abundance: many
d_gene: NA
j_gene: TRBJ2-5
v_gene: TRBV14
CDR3nt: TGTGCCAGCAGCCAAGATGCAGACCAGGAGACCCAGTACTTC
CDR3aa: CASSQDADQETQYF

abundance: NA
d_gene: NA
j_gene: TRBJ2-1
v_gene: TRBV6-6
CDR3nt: TGTGCCAGCAGTCCGGGGACGGCCGAAACTCTGCTCTTC
CDR3aa: CASSPGTAETLLF

abundance: NA
d_gene: NA
j_gene: TRBJ2-1
v_gene: TRBV24-1
CDR3nt: TGTGCCACCAGTGGCTCAGCAAGGGAATCTAGCGCTCATGAGCAGTCCTTC
CDR3aa: CATSGSARESSAHEQSF

abundance: many
d_gene: TRBD2
j_gene: TRBJ2-7
v_gene: TRBV27
CDR3nt: TGTGCCAGCAGTTCCGAACCGGGACTAGCGGGAGTGCGGTACGAGCAGTACTTC
CDR3aa: CASSSEPGLAGVRYEQYF

abundance: many
d_gene: TRBD1
j_gene: TRBJ2-1
v_gene: TRBV6-6
CDR3nt: TGTGCCAGCAGCCCATCTCAGGATAGGACAGGAGCCCTTTCCTGGGAGCAGTTCTTC
CDR3aa: CASSPSQDRTGALSWEQFF

abundance: NA
d_gene: NA
j_gene: TRBJ2-2
v_gene: TRBV5-1
CDR3nt: TGCGCCAGCAGCTCCTCACCTGGGGCCTCTAGCGCAGAGGGCGGGGAGCTGTTTTTT
CDR3aa: CASSSSPGASSAEGGELFF

abundance: NA
d_gene: NA
j_gene: TRBJ2-2
v_gene: TRBV12-3/TRBV12-4
CDR3nt: TGTGCCAGCAGCCGCACCGCCCGGAACACCAGGGAGCTGTTTTTT
CDR3aa: CASSRTARNTRELFF

abundance: many
d_gene: TRBD1
j_gene: TRBJ2-7
v_gene: TRBV6-2/TRBV6-3
CDR3nt: TGTGCCAGCAGTAAACCGGGACAGGGGGTCTACGAGCAGTACTTC
CDR3aa: CASSKPGQGVYEQYF

abundance: once
d_gene: TRBD1
j_gene: TRBJ1-4
v_gene: TRBV19
CDR3nt: TGTGCCAGTAGTCCCCGGGACAGGGGTAGTGAAAAACTGTTTTTT
CDR3aa: CASSPRDRGSEKLFF

abundance: many
d_gene: TRBD1
j_gene: TRBJ2-3
v_gene: TRBV19
CDR3nt: TGTGCCAGTAGTAGACAGGGGGCTTGGCCAGATACGCAGTATTTT
CDR3aa: CASSRQGAWPDTQYF

abundance: many
d_gene: NA
j_gene: TRBJ1-4
v_gene: TRBV7-8
CDR3nt: TGTGCCAGCAGCCAGAACCGGGACGTCCTTGTTTTT
CDR3aa: CASSQNRDVLVF